This TCR beta chain was sequenced during a study of shared clonotypes between healthy human individuals. Overall study: Donors had three CD4 naive, three CD4 memory, two CD8 naive and one CD8 memory plate apiece. Overall study results and limits: Genetic and exposure-history diversity was limited by the small donor number.

Deep-level assay runs were performed. The method was immunoSEQ multiplex PCR; TCRdb's version includes in-frame clones alone and lacks a portion of them. The sample consists of about 2.4 million clones, 93% of them appearing once. Of note for this clone: No antigen is known for it.

Each sample came from a Caucasian adult donor living in Nashville, Tennessee. This CDR3 is built from 12 residues. The ends were cut back, 5 bases at V and 6 bases at J, with 11 bases in the middle. Germline lookup yields CDR1 SGHVS and CDR2 FQNEAQ. Material for sequencing was naive CD4+ T cells from PBMCs. Described subset: CD45RA+ positively selected. The gene calls are TRBV7-8 and TRBJ2-7, with D maybe TRBD2 (6 bases). This sequence originates from a man between 18 and 35 years old in good health. Some clones in this sample may be carry-over from other donors' samples. The CDR3 here is CASSTGTPEQYF. DNA for the CDR3: TGTGCCAGCAGCACCGGGACTCCCGAGCAGTACTTC.